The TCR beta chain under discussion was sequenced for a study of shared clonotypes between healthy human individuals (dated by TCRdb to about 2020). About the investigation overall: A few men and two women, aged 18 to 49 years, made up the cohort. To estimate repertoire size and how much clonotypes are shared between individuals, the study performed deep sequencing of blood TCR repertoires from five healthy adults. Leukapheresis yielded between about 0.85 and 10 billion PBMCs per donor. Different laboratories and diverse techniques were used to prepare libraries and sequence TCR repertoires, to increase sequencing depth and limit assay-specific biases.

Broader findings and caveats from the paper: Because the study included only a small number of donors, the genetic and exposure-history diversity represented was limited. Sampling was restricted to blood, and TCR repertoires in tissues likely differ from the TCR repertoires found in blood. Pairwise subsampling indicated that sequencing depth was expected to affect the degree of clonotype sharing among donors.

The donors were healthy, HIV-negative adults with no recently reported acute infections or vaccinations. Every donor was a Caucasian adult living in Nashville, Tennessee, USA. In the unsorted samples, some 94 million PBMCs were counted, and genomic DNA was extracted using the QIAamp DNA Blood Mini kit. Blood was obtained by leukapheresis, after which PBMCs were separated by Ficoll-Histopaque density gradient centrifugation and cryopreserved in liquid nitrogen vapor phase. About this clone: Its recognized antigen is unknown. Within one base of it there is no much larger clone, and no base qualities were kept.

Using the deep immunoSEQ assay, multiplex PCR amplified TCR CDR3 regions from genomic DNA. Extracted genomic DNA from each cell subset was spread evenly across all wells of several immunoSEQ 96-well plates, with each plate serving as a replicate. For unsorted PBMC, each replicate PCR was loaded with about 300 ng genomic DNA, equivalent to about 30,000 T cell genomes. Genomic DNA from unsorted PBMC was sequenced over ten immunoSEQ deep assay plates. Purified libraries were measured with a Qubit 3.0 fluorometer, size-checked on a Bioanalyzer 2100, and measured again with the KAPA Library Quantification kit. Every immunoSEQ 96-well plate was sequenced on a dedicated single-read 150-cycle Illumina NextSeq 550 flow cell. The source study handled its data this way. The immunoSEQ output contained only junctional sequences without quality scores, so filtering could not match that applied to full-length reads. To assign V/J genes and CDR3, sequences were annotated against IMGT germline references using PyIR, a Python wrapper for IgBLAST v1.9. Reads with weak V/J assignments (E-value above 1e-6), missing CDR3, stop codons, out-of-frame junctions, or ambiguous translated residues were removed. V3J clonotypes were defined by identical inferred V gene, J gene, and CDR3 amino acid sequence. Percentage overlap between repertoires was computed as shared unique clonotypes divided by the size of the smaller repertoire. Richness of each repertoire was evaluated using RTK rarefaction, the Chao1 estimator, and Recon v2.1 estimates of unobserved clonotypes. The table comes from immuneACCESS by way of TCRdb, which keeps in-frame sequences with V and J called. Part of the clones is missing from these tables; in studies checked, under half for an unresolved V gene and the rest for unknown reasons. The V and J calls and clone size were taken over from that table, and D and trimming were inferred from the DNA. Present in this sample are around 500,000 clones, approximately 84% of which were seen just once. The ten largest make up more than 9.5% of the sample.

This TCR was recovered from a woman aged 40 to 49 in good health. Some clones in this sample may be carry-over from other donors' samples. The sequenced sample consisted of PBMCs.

CDR3 protein: CASSPTSGRGDTQYF. The sequence in DNA is TGTGCCAGCAGTCCGACTAGCGGGAGGGGAGATACGCAGTATTTT. The sequence is built from TRBV5-4 and TRBJ2-3; TRBD2 fits 14 bases in the junction. CDR1 and CDR2 are read off the germline V gene (reference sequence) as SGHNT and YYREEE. V is trimmed back by 5 bases and J by 5 bases, and the junction contains 4 bases that no gene match accounts for. Inclusive of the bounding cysteine and phenylalanine, the CDR3 is 15 residues long. CDR3 DNA only is kept here, 45 bases in frame from base 1.